This record covers a single TCR beta chain. V was pared by 1 base and J by 3 bases, with 16 bases between. Germline CDR1 SGHTA, CDR2 FQGNSA. The CDR3 extends over 16 amino acids. This sample was included in a study of Tregs in tolerant kidney transplant recipients. Study-wide context: The nonmyeloablative bone marrow transplants came from related graft donors, with transient mixed chimerism.

Measured with immunoSEQ multiplex PCR; TCRdb has only the in-frame clones, and not every one. The sample lists about 77,000 clones; 95% to 98% were seen once. The material sequenced was CD4+ T cells from blood, taken before the transplant. This rearrangement joins TRBV7-2 to TRBJ2-7; weak D call: TRBD1 (6 bases). This sequence was found in a human donor who received a combined kidney and bone marrow transplant. The CDR3 DNA reads as TGTGCCAGCAGCTTAGGAGTAAGGACAGACTACTACGAGCAGTACTTC. This translates into CASSLGVRTDYYEQYF.